This TCR beta chain emerged from a study of breast tumors, draining lymph nodes, adjacent tissues. Whole-study results and caveats: Data only fit, rather than demonstrated, lymph node origin of most tumor T cells. Luminal-like breast cancer showed significantly greater tumor-nontumor repertoire similarity than basal-like breast cancer did. Tumor repertoires ranked between lymph nodes and nontumor tissue in diversity, with V and J gene preferences.

TCRdb used MiXCR to reprocess the multiplex PCR reads, holding one entry per CDR3 protein. Found here are about 150,000 distinct CDR3 sequences, over 25% of them singletons; the top ten hold approximately 2.2%. This clonotype was recorded a few times. What it recognizes is unknown. Breast cancer patients provided tissue from their axillary draining lymph nodes. This CDR3 region has 14 residues. V dropped 7 bases and J dropped 4 bases, with 16 bases sitting between them. The germline CDR1 and CDR2 sequences are LNHDA and SQIVND (reference sequence). This chain uses TRBV19 with TRBJ1-1, with unresolved D. This receptor was identified in a female donor with breast cancer. Some clones in this sample may be carry-over from other donors' samples. What was sequenced was axillary lymph node tissue. The CDR3 DNA reads as TGTGCCAGTAAGTCTGGGTGGATCGGCACTGAAGCTTTCTTT. As protein: CASKSGWIGTEAFF.